The 5 T cell receptor beta chains below all came from one sample that was sequenced in a study of beta chain features in type 1 diabetes. All of the isolated RNA was reverse transcribed, so expressed TCRB transcripts were sequenced. TCRdb keeps only in-frame clones here, not all; method: immunoSEQ multiplex PCR. The sample carries under 55,000 clones, under 55% recorded once. These receptors are not linked to any known antigen. Whole-study results and caveats: Patients with Type 1 diabetes showed moderately but significantly shorter TCRB CDR3s in all four CD4+ subsets.

Sequenced sample: Tregs from blood. The source of these receptors is a man aged 25-40 years with type 1 diabetes.

The rearrangement joins TRBV4-1 to TRBJ1-5; no clear D. This CDR3 has 13 amino acids. CDR1 and CDR2 (germline): MGHRA, YSYEKL. V shed 2 bases and J shed 9 bases, with 11 bases lying between them. In DNA, the CDR3 is TGCGCCAGCAGCCAATATCCCGGGGTGCCCCAGCATTTT. Translation: CASSQYPGVPQHF.

By sample fraction, this clone is medium-sized. V is TRBV7-9 and J is TRBJ2-2; 8 bases line up with TRBD2. Germline CDR1 reads SEHNR; CDR2 reads FQNEAQ (reference sequence). This CDR3 has 15 amino acids. V gave up 4 bases and J gave up 6 bases; unmatched junction bases: 7. The CDR3 here is CASSSASGRSGELFF. CDR3 DNA sequence: TGTGCCAGCAGCTCAGCTAGCGGGCGATCCGGGGAGCTGTTTTTT.

CDR3 sequence (DNA): TGTGCCAGCAGTTGGGGGGAGAGAGGAGAGACCCAGTACTTC. Protein: CASSWGERGETQYF. The rearrangement links TRBV2 to TRBJ2-5; D is perhaps TRBD2 (6 bases). Germline CDR1 and CDR2: SNHLY and FYNNEI. V shed 5 bases and J shed 4 bases, with 14 bases lying between them. The CDR3 extends over 14 amino acids. Complete variable domain (other parts from reference TRBV2 and TRBJ2-5): EPEVTQTPSHQVTQMGQEVILRCVPISNHLYFYWYRQILGQKVEFLVSFYNNEISEKSEIFDDQFSVERPDGSNFTLKIRSTKLEDSAMYFCASSWGERGETQYFGPGTRLLVL.

Of note for this clone: This same CDR3 is encoded by further DNA sequences in the sample. The chain couples TRBV27 to TRBJ2-5, with 8 bases fitting TRBD2. The CDR3 is 14 residues long. The junction had 7 bases not matched to a gene; V was cut back by 5 bases and J by 5 bases. The germline gives CDR1 MNHEY, CDR2 SMNVEV (reference sequence). CDR3 loop: CASSLSGRGETQYF. In DNA form, the CDR3 reads TGTGCCAGCAGTCTCAGCGGGAGAGGTGAGACCCAGTACTTC.

This chain joins TRBV5-6 and TRBJ1-5; 7 bases are shared with TRBD1. The CDR3 has 14 residues. V lost 4 bases and J lost 6; bases outside the gene matches: 7. Germline CDR1 is SGHDT and CDR2 is YYEEEE. CDR3 sequence: CASSQRGRVQPQHF. DNA for the CDR3: TGTGCCAGCAGCCAGAGGGGGCGCGTTCAGCCCCAGCATTTT. Full variable domain (outside the CDR3, taken from reference TRBV5-6 and TRBJ1-5): DAGVTQSPTHLIKTRGQQVTLRCSPKSGHDTVSWYQQALGQGPQFIFQYYEEEERQRGNFPDRFSGHQFPNYSSELNVNALLLGDSALYLCASSQRGRVQPQHFGDGTRLSIL.